Below, 18 T cell receptor beta chains from the same sample are listed, as sequenced in a study of CD8 T cells in ankylosing spondylitis. One entry per CDR3 protein results from TCRdb running MiXCR on the 5' RACE reads. The sample records 250,000 to 350,000 distinct CDR3 sequences, approximately 20% being singletons. The sequenced sample was blood, either unsorted or a sorted T cell fraction (not recorded which). The origin of the receptors is a male donor with ankylosing spondylitis or in good health (not recorded which).

The V call is TRBV6-5, the J call TRBJ2-2; the D call may be TRBD1 or TRBD2 (5 bases each). This CDR3 is built from 17 residues. Looked up from germline, CDR1 is MNHEY and CDR2 is SVGAGI. With 2 bases removed from V and 0 bases from J, the gap between germline ends came to 13 bases. In DNA, the CDR3 is TGTGCCAGCAGTTACGACGGGGCTGGGGCGAACACCGGGGAGCTGTTTTTT. It yields the protein CASSYDGAGANTGELFF.

This rearrangement joins TRBV12-3 or TRBV12-4 to TRBJ2-5; D unresolved. V gave up 5 bases and J gave up 4 bases, with 8 bases separating them. The CDR3 is made up of 12 amino acids. The CDR3 DNA reads TGTGCCAGCAGTCCCACCCCAGAGACCCAGTACTTC. This gives the protein CASSPTPETQYF.

This clonotype was counted a few times. V gene TRBV3-1 combines with J gene TRBJ2-1; 14 bases line up with TRBD2. The V segment lost 4 bases and the J segment 10 bases; nucleotides outside the gene matches: 9. Germline-derived CDR1 and CDR2 are LGHDT and YNNKEL (reference sequence). This CDR3 region has 16 residues. CDR3 sequence: CASSPGLAGGSREQFF. CDR3 coding DNA: TGTGCCAGCAGCCCCGGACTAGCGGGAGGATCGCGGGAGCAGTTCTTC.

This clonotype was recorded at least ten times. In DNA form, the CDR3 reads TGTGCCAGCAGTCCCCCGGACAGATATAATCAGCCCCAGCATTTT. It codes for CASSPPDRYNQPQHF. The chain links TRBV28 to TRBJ1-5; the D gene is possibly TRBD1 (6 bases). CDR1 is MDHEN and CDR2 is SYDVKM in the germline V gene. This CDR3 comprises 15 residues. The V gene lost 5 bases and the J gene lost 4 bases, with 15 bases spanning the gap.

This clonotype was seen many times. The chain carries TRBV27 and TRBJ1-1; D might be TRBD1 (6 bases). This CDR3 contains 14 residues. Trimming left V 3 bases short and J 5 bases short, with 13 bases between. Germline lookup yields CDR1 MNHEY and CDR2 SMNVEV (reference sequence). CDR3 sequence (DNA): TGTGCCAGCAGTTTGCTGACAGGTCTTACTGAAGCTTTCTTT. This encodes CASSLLTGLTEAFF.

This clonotype was counted many times. This chain joins TRBV7-6 and TRBJ1-4, with no clear D. This CDR3 region has 12 residues. Germline V gene sequence: CDR1 SGHVS, CDR2 FNYEAQ. The V gene lost 4 bases and the J gene lost 9 bases, with 9 bases spanning the gap. The CDR3 loop reads CASSSSVKKLFF. The DNA for the CDR3 is TGTGCCAGCAGCTCCTCGGTTAAAAAACTGTTTTTT.

This chain joins TRBV28 and TRBJ2-3; the D is unclear. This CDR3 is built from 13 residues. Trimming shortened V by 8 bases and J by 0 bases, and 9 bases separated the two germline ends. Germline CDR1 MDHEN, CDR2 SYDVKM. The CDR3 loop is CASEEQSTDTQYF. The CDR3 DNA reads TGTGCCAGCGAGGAACAGAGCACAGATACGCAGTATTTT.

The chain has TRBV2 and TRBJ2-7, with no clear D. With 2 bases removed from V and 5 bases from J, the gap between germline ends came to 4 bases. The CDR3 extends over 11 amino acids. Germline CDR1 reads SNHLY; CDR2 reads FYNNEI. CDR3 nucleotides: TGTGCCAGCAGTGAACGCGACGAGCAGTACGTC. It specifies CASSERDEQYV.

Worth noting for this clonotype: Because the CDR3 is missing its conserved closing phenylalanine or tryptophan, this is likely a read error. This chain links TRBV6-2 or TRBV6-3 with TRBJ2-3; D unclear. Trimming removed 5 bases from V and 2 bases from J, with 8 bases in between. Germline V lookup: CDR1 MNHEY, CDR2 SVGEGT. This CDR3 is built from 13 residues. Written as DNA, the CDR3 is TGTGCCAGCAGTGACCCGACCACAGATACGCAGTATCTT. Its protein is CASSDPTTDTQYL.

This clonotype was seen a handful of times. V gene TRBV28 combines with J gene TRBJ1-2, with a tentative D call TRBD1 (5 bases). The CDR3 loop spans 15 amino acids. CDR1 is MDHEN, CDR2 SYDVKM, per germline. The V gene lost 7 bases and the J gene lost 4 bases, with 19 bases spanning the gap. CDR3 in amino acids: CASTRGWWDTYGYTF. The CDR3 bases are TGTGCCAGCACCCGGGGGTGGTGGGATACCTATGGCTACACCTTC.

This clonotype was detected ten times or more. The CDR3 sequence: CASSQTDSNQPQHF. CDR3 DNA sequence: TGTGCCAGCAGCCAAACAGATAGCAATCAGCCCCAGCATTTT. The chain carries TRBV3-1 and TRBJ1-5; no clear D. The CDR3 has 14 residues. CDR1 and CDR2 from the germline V gene are LGHDT and YNNKEL (reference sequence). The germline V and J ends were trimmed by 2 bases and 0 bases, with 5 bases remaining between them.

This clonotype was seen ten or more times. The CDR3 DNA follows: TGTGCCATCAGTGATGCAGGACAGATCACAGATACGCAGTATTTT. Its protein product is CAISDAGQITDTQYF. This chain joins TRBV10-3 and TRBJ2-3; tentatively, D is TRBD1 (6 bases). Germline CDR1 reads ENHRY; CDR2 reads SYGVKD. The CDR3 has 15 amino acids. Between the trimmed V and J ends, which lost 3 bases and 2 bases, there was a span of 12 bases.

The chain employs TRBV3-1 and TRBJ2-5, with 7 bases that match TRBD2. The germline gives CDR1 LGHDT, CDR2 YNNKEL (reference sequence). V lost 4 bases, J lost 2 bases, and 7 bases stayed unmatched. This CDR3 has 15 amino acids. Here the CDR3 DNA reads TGTGCCAGCAGCCGTCCTAGGACTAGGCAAGAGACCCAGTACTTC. Residues: CASSRPRTRQETQYF.

In the case of this clonotype: This may arise from a read error, as a much more abundant clone is one base away. The chain recombines TRBV20-1 with TRBJ1-6; D not certain. Trimming stripped 0 bases from V and 7 bases from J, with 13 bases between. The CDR3 is made up of 15 amino acids. In germline, CDR1 is DFQATT, CDR2 SNEGSKA (reference sequence). CDR3 amino acids: CSARDLVVGNSPLHF. CDR3 nucleotide sequence: TGCAGTGCTAGAGATCTGGTGGTAGGGAATTCACCCCTCCACTTT.

This clonotype was seen at least ten times. The chain joins TRBV20-1 to TRBJ2-3; the D is unclear. V gave up 8 bases and J gave up 6 bases, with 12 bases separating them. Germline V lookup: CDR1 DFQATT, CDR2 SNEGSKA (reference sequence). This CDR3 has 11 amino acids. CDR3 loop: CSSVPVDTQYF. For the CDR3, the DNA is TGCAGTTCCGTGCCGGTGGATACGCAGTATTTT.

This clonotype has a handful of counts. The rearrangement joins TRBV18 to TRBJ2-3, with 9 bases lining up with TRBD2. Germline lookup yields CDR1 KGHSH and CDR2 LQKENI. The CDR3 sequence is 18 residues long. The V and J ends lost 2 bases and 0 bases, in that order; junction bases with no gene match: 9. For the CDR3, the DNA is TGTGCCAGCTCACCAGATACAGGACTAGCGTCTAGCACAGATACGCAGTATTTT. Translating gives CASSPDTGLASSTDTQYF. The complete variable domain, with remaining parts taken from reference TRBV18 and TRBJ2-3, reads NAGVMQNPRHLVRRRGQEARLRCSPMKGHSHVYWYRQLPEEGLKFMVYLQKENIIDESGMPKERFSAEFPKEGPSILRIQQVVRGDSAAYFCASSPDTGLASSTDTQYFGPGTRLTVL.

The J gene is TRBJ1-1, the V gene TRBV5-1, with D perhaps matching TRBD1 (5 bases). The germline V gene encodes CDR1 SGHRS and CDR2 YFSETQ. The CDR3 has 14 amino acids. V was trimmed by 0 bases and J by 5 bases, leaving 11 bases between them. CDR3 loop: CASSLEGRDTEAFF. CDR3 nucleotide sequence: TGCGCCAGCAGCTTGGAGGGGCGAGATACTGAAGCTTTCTTT.

The chain is built from TRBV12-3 or TRBV12-4 and TRBJ1-5, with D possibly matching TRBD1 (6 bases). V was pared by 0 bases and J by 2 bases, with 14 bases between. The CDR3 consists of 17 residues. Here the CDR3 DNA reads TGTGCCAGCAGTTTAGCGATCGGGGGCGTTGGCAATCAGCCCCAGCATTTT. Its translation: CASSLAIGGVGNQPQHF.